What follows are 19 T cell receptor beta chains derived from one specimen sequenced in a study of OX40 agonist ivuxolimab in advanced cancers. Assay: immunoSEQ multiplex PCR; the TCRdb copy retains only in-frame clones and omits some. The sample contains about 39,000 clones, approximately 90% of which appear only once. The sequences come from CD4+ or CD8+ T cells sorted from blood, collected in a trial of the OX40 agonist ivuxolimab. The receptors here all came from an adult with an advanced solid tumor such as melanoma, head and neck, liver or kidney cancer.

This clone was found once. No DNA is shown, since the ends of the CDR3 on it are uncertain; the CDR3 is the one TCRdb lists. The chain joins TRBV2 to TRBJ2-1; the table's D call TRBD2 went unverified against the DNA. Germline V gives CDR1 SNHLY, CDR2 FYNNEI. The CDR3 extends over 15 residues, inclusive of both ends. CDR3 protein: CASILGLAEYNEQFF.

The gene calls are TRBV7-2 and TRBJ2-3; the D is unclear. The CDR3 length is 14 residues. Germline V gives CDR1 SGHTA, CDR2 FQGNSA. V was cut by 4 bases and J by 1 base, with 9 bases left in between. The CDR3 sequence is CASSSRAGTDTQYF. As DNA, the CDR3 is TGTGCCAGCAGCTCCCGGGCGGGCACAGATACGCAGTATTTT.

The chain links TRBV7-3 to TRBJ2-5, with 8 bases aligning to TRBD1. The CDR3 is 13 residues long. Germline CDR1 is SGHTA and CDR2 is FQGTGA. Trimming at V came to 5 bases and at J to 3 bases, leaving 2 bases not matched to a gene. CDR3 DNA: TGTGCCAGCAGCCTGACAGGGGAAGAGACCCAGTACTTC. It is translated as CASSLTGEETQYF.

This clone occurred once. The genes are TRBV7-6 and TRBJ2-7; 12 bases line up with TRBD1. The germline V gene encodes CDR1 SGHVS and CDR2 FNYEAQ. CDR3 length: 15 amino acids. The junction had 8 bases not matched to a gene; V was cut back by 5 bases and J by 6 bases. CDR3 residues: CASSPSGQGAGEQYF. DNA for the CDR3: TGTGCCAGCAGCCCCTCGGGACAGGGGGCCGGCGAGCAGTACTTC.

The genes are TRBV2 and TRBJ2-3; 8 bases are shared with TRBD2. The trim removed 1 base at V and 7 bases at J, leaving 13 bases unmatched. This CDR3 has 17 amino acids. Germline lookup yields CDR1 SNHLY and CDR2 FYNNEI. Written as DNA, the CDR3 is TGTGCCAGCAGTGAAGATGGGAGACTAGCGCGGGATAATACGCAGTATTTT. It is translated as CASSEDGRLARDNTQYF.

This chain uses TRBV6-1 with TRBJ2-7; a possible D gene is TRBD1 (6 bases). The V gene lost 1 base and the J gene lost 0 bases, with 10 bases spanning the gap. CDR1 and CDR2 (germline): MNHNS, SASEGT. CDR3 size: 15 residues. The CDR3 protein is CASSEVGTLSYEQYF. In DNA form, the CDR3 reads TGTGCCAGCAGTGAAGTTGGGACACTCTCCTACGAGCAGTACTTC.

This chain links TRBV9 with TRBJ1-6; the D is unclear. Germline V gene data show CDR1 as SGDLS and CDR2 as YYNGEE. V was shortened by 0 bases and J by 4 bases, with 2 bases between the two germline ends. The CDR3 loop spans 13 amino acids. The CDR3 region has the DNA TGTGCCAGCAGCGTAGGGTATAATTCACCCCTCCACTTT. This codes for CASSVGYNSPLHF.

The V and J genes are TRBV4-3 and TRBJ1-1, with D possibly being TRBD1 (6 bases). The V end was cut by 0 bases, the J end by 6 bases, with 8 bases between. Looked up from germline, CDR1 is LGHNA and CDR2 is YSLEER. The CDR3 extends over 13 amino acids. Written as DNA, the CDR3 is TGCGCCAGCAGCCAAGATAGGGGGGCTGAAGCTTTCTTT. This encodes CASSQDRGAEAFF.

The genes are TRBV6-1 and TRBJ2-1; TRBD1 might be the D (5 bases). The V end was cut by 4 bases, the J end by 4 bases, with 14 bases between. The CDR3 loop spans 15 amino acids. Germline values: CDR1 MNHNS, CDR2 SASEGT. The CDR3 region is CASSVKGAHYNEQFF. In DNA form, the CDR3 reads TGTGCCAGCAGTGTGAAAGGGGCCCATTACAATGAGCAGTTCTTC.

J is TRBJ2-5 and V is TRBV5-4; D remains ambiguous. This CDR3 comprises 11 residues. Per germline, CDR1 SGHNT and CDR2 YYREEE (reference sequence). V dropped 10 bases and J dropped 0 bases, with 7 bases sitting between them. The CDR3 region is CAVEDQETQYF. The CDR3 DNA is TGTGCCGTAGAAGACCAAGAGACCCAGTACTTC.

This sequence joins TRBV18 and TRBJ1-1; D ambiguous. The CDR3 length is 14 residues. The V end was cut by 2 bases, the J end by 1 base, with 8 bases between. Germline loops: CDR1 KGHSH, CDR2 LQKENI. This CDR3 reads CASSPTIRNTEAFF. CDR3 in DNA: TGTGCCAGCTCACCAACGATACGGAACACTGAAGCTTTCTTT.

This chain links TRBV6-5 with TRBJ2-1, with D possibly being TRBD1 or TRBD2 (5 bases each). Germline values: CDR1 MNHEY, CDR2 SVGAGI. CDR3 length equals 12 residues. Trimming pared 2 bases from V and 8 bases from J, leaving 7 bases between. This CDR3 reads CASSYGGDEQFF. The DNA for the CDR3 is TGTGCCAGCAGTTACGGGGGAGATGAGCAGTTCTTC.

The chain uses TRBV2 and TRBJ2-7; TRBD2 might be the D (6 bases). CDR1 SNHLY and CDR2 FYNNEI come from the germline V gene. This CDR3 region has 14 residues. V lost 2 bases, J lost 1 base, and 9 bases lay in between. The CDR3 region has the DNA TGTGCCAGCAGTGAAAAGGGACTTTCCTACGAGCAGTACTTC. This translates into CASSEKGLSYEQYF. The full variable domain, in which reference TRBV2 and TRBJ2-7 provide the parts outside the CDR3, is EPEVTQTPSHQVTQMGQEVILRCVPISNHLYFYWYRQILGQKVEFLVSFYNNEISEKSEIFDDQFSVERPDGSNFTLKIRSTKLEDSAMYFCASSEKGLSYEQYFGPGTRLTVT.

This rearrangement joins TRBV27 to TRBJ1-5, with D tentatively TRBD1 (6 bases). Germline assignment: CDR1 MNHEY and CDR2 SMNVEV (reference sequence). This CDR3 is 15 amino acids long. The V gene lost 6 bases and the J gene lost 2 bases, with 14 bases spanning the gap. The CDR3 DNA reads as TGTGCCAGCAGGATACAGGGCGACGGCAATCAGCCCCAGCATTTT. It specifies CASRIQGDGNQPQHF.

The V and J genes are TRBV4-3 and TRBJ2-3; 7 bases are a match to TRBD1. The germline V gene has CDR1 LGHNA and CDR2 YSLEER. V lost 3 bases and J lost 3; bases outside the gene matches: 6. CDR3 size: 15 residues. CDR3 sequence: CASSQSTGWTDTQYF. The DNA of the CDR3 is TGCGCCAGCAGCCAGTCGACAGGGTGGACAGATACGCAGTATTTT.

This chain uses TRBV11-2 with TRBJ2-7; the D is unclear. V gave up 1 base and J gave up 3 bases, with 10 bases separating them. The length of the CDR3 is 14 residues. Germline V lookup: CDR1 SGHAT, CDR2 FQNNGV. The CDR3 sequence is CASSLVPGDYEQYF. For the CDR3, the DNA is TGTGCCAGCAGCTTAGTTCCAGGCGACTACGAGCAGTACTTC.

J is TRBJ2-1 and V is TRBV28; D not certain. Germline CDR1 and CDR2: MDHEN and SYDVKM. V was trimmed by 8 bases and J by 6 bases, leaving 17 bases between them. The CDR3 covers 14 residues. The CDR3 DNA sequence: TGTGCCAGCTCCCTCGCCTTCTCAGCCAATGAGCAGTTCTTC. Protein: CASSLAFSANEQFF. Full variable domain (rest looked up from reference TRBV28 and TRBJ2-1): DVKVTQSSRYLVKRTGEKVFLECVQDMDHENMFWYRQDPGLGLRLIYFSYDVKMKEKGDIPEGYSVSREKKERFSLILESASTNQTSMYLCASSLAFSANEQFFGPGTRLTVL.

V is TRBV9 and J is TRBJ2-3; 8 bases are shared with TRBD2. V dropped 4 bases and J dropped 3; count of bases not matched to a gene: 7. Germline CDR1 is SGDLS and CDR2 is YYNGEE. The CDR3 is made up of 15 amino acids. The CDR3 region is CASSPGGETTDTQYF. For the CDR3, the DNA is TGTGCCAGCAGCCCCGGGGGGGAAACTACAGATACGCAGTATTTT.

This chain connects TRBV19 to TRBJ1-5, with D hard to call. V lost 3 bases, J lost 6 bases, and 12 bases lay in between. Germline V gene lookup returns CDR1 LNHDA and CDR2 SQIVND (reference sequence). This CDR3 has 14 amino acids. The CDR3 DNA is TGTGCCAGTAGTATGGCTCACCCCGGTCAGCCCCAGCATTTT. This codes for CASSMAHPGQPQHF.